Presented here are 26 T cell receptor beta chains from one specimen sequenced in a study of OX40 agonist ivuxolimab in advanced cancers. Here immunoSEQ multiplex PCR was the method, and the copy in TCRdb shows in-frame clones only, minus some. Here the sample spans roughly 26,000 clones, around nine tenths being singletons. Source: CD4+ or CD8+ T cells sorted from blood, taken in a trial of the OX40 agonist ivuxolimab. The origin of the receptors is an adult with an advanced solid tumor such as melanoma, head and neck, liver or kidney cancer.

DNA for the CDR3: TGTGCCGGCCCCGGGTGGGCCCAGAGCTCCTACGAGCAGTACTTC. This codes for CAGPGWAQSSYEQYF. The rearrangement uses TRBV27 and TRBJ2-7; D gene unclear. This CDR3 comprises 15 residues. Germline lookup yields CDR1 MNHEY and CDR2 SMNVEV (reference sequence). The V end lost 11 bases, the J end lost 0 bases, and 20 bases lay between the germline ends.

This rearrangement joins TRBV28 to TRBJ1-5; 8 bases agree with TRBD1. The V and J ends lost 4 bases and 2 bases, in that order; junction bases with no gene match: 1. Per germline, CDR1 MDHEN and CDR2 SYDVKM. This CDR3 region has 14 residues. The DNA of the CDR3 is TGTGCCAGCAGTTGGGGACAGGGCAATCAGCCCCAGCATTTT. Translated, it gives CASSWGQGNQPQHF.

V is TRBV28 and J is TRBJ1-1, with D hard to call. V lost 5 bases, J lost 1 base, and 14 bases lay in between. Germline CDR1 and CDR2: MDHEN and SYDVKM. The CDR3 is made up of 15 amino acids. The CDR3 is CASSTYKLGNTEAFF. The DNA for the CDR3 is TGTGCCAGCAGTACCTACAAGTTGGGGAACACTGAAGCTTTCTTT.

The chain uses TRBV9 and TRBJ2-1; D remains unclear. The CDR3 totals 16 residues. The germline gives CDR1 SGDLS, CDR2 YYNGEE. Trimming removed 0 bases from V and 0 bases from J, with 10 bases in between. CDR3 residues: CASSVAVASSYNEQFF. CDR3 sequence (DNA): TGTGCCAGCAGCGTAGCTGTGGCGAGCTCCTACAATGAGCAGTTCTTC.

In nucleotides, the CDR3 is TGTGCCAGCAGCCTGGGGGGGGCTGGCACTGAAGCTTTCTTT. Encoded protein: CASSLGGAGTEAFF. V usage is TRBV28 and J usage is TRBJ1-1, with D possibly matching TRBD1 (6 bases). In germline, CDR1 is MDHEN, CDR2 SYDVKM. The CDR3 sequence is 14 residues long. V was trimmed by 6 bases and J by 4 bases, leaving 15 bases between them.

This clone was counted once. The genes are TRBV5-4 and TRBJ2-2, with D possibly called TRBD1 or TRBD2 (6 bases each). Deletions cut 4 bases from V and 5 bases from J, with 15 bases between. Germline V lookup: CDR1 SGHNT, CDR2 YYREEE (reference sequence). The CDR3 loop spans 15 amino acids. Here the CDR3 reads CASSPWGAGTGELFF. As DNA, the CDR3 is TGTGCCAGCAGCCCCTGGGGGGCCGGTACCGGGGAGCTGTTTTTT.

The rearrangement links TRBV5-5 to TRBJ2-7; D unclear. V lost 0 bases and J 7 bases, leaving 17 bases between the germline ends. Germline assignment: CDR1 SGHKS and CDR2 YYEKEE (reference sequence). This CDR3 has 15 residues. In nucleotides, the CDR3 is TGTGCCAGCAGCTTGGCCCGGGCCGGCTTCGTTGAGCAGTACTTC. It yields the protein CASSLARAGFVEQYF.

This chain joins TRBV4-1 and TRBJ1-2; possible D gene TRBD1, 5 bases. CDR3 length equals 15 residues. Germline V gene lookup returns CDR1 MGHRA and CDR2 YSYEKL. Trimming left V 0 bases short and J 4 bases short, with 12 bases between. The CDR3 DNA sequence: TGCGCCAGCAGCCAAGATTTGGGACGAGGCTATGGCTACACCTTC. It specifies CASSQDLGRGYGYTF.

The chain has TRBV15 and TRBJ2-5; D gene uncertain. Trimming removed 1 base from V and 4 bases from J, with 4 bases in between. The CDR3 extends over 12 amino acids. The germline gives CDR1 LNHNV, CDR2 YYDKDF (reference sequence). CDR3 protein: CATSRVGETQYF. The CDR3 DNA reads as TGTGCCACCAGCAGAGTAGGAGAGACCCAGTACTTC.

The rearrangement joins TRBV7-9 to TRBJ2-5, with 11 bases lining up with TRBD2. Germline CDR1 reads SEHNR; CDR2 reads FQNEAQ (reference sequence). The CDR3 runs 16 residues. Trimming took 7 bases from V and 5 from J; bases not matched to a gene: 12. The CDR3 sequence is CASNPISGRARETQYF. CDR3 DNA sequence: TGTGCCAGCAACCCGATTAGCGGGAGGGCACGGGAGACCCAGTACTTC.

The V call is TRBV18, the J call TRBJ2-5; 10 bases line up with TRBD1. The CDR3 is made up of 17 amino acids. Germline lookup yields CDR1 KGHSH and CDR2 LQKENI. V was clipped by 6 bases and J by 4 bases; unmatched bases: 14. The CDR3 DNA is TGTGCCAGCTCCCCCGGACAGGGGGACTTCGTAGTAGAGACCCAGTACTTC. Translating it yields CASSPGQGDFVVETQYF.

CDR3: CASSPVNPGELFF. The CDR3 DNA follows: TGTGCCAGCAGCCCGGTAAATCCCGGGGAGCTGTTTTTT. The chain recombines TRBV7-3 with TRBJ2-2; D not certain. Germline CDR1 and CDR2: SGHTA and FQGTGA. V shed 5 bases and J shed 6 bases, with 10 bases lying between them. The CDR3 is 13 amino acids.

The V and J genes are TRBV5-4 and TRBJ2-2, with D possibly TRBD2 on 6 matching bases. The CDR3 is 13 amino acids. The germline CDR1 and CDR2 sequences are SGHNT and YYREEE (reference sequence). The V end lost 4 bases, the J end lost 11 bases, and 15 bases lay between the germline ends. The CDR3 DNA follows: TGTGCCAGCAGCCTACCGGGGAGGCCTGAGCTGTTTTTT. Translated, it gives CASSLPGRPELFF.

This clone was seen just once. The genes are TRBV30 and TRBJ1-1, with 7 bases aligning to TRBD1. The CDR3 is made up of 14 amino acids. Germline loops: CDR1 GTSNPN, CDR2 SVGIG (reference sequence). Trimming at V came to 4 bases and at J to 7 bases, leaving 12 bases not matched to a gene. The CDR3 spells CAWTLDRSAFEAFF. CDR3 DNA sequence: TGTGCCTGGACCTTGGACAGGTCCGCATTTGAAGCTTTCTTT.

The chain joins TRBV7-2 to TRBJ1-6; TRBD1 matches 9 bases. The CDR3 spans 19 residues. The junction had 21 bases not matched to a gene; V was cut back by 5 bases and J by 10 bases. The germline V gene encodes CDR1 SGHTA and CDR2 FQGNSA. The DNA of the CDR3 is TGTGCCAGCAGCCAGGGGGCTAACAGGGGGCAGGGCAATTTGTCACCCCTCCACTTT. This gives the protein CASSQGANRGQGNLSPLHF.

This chain connects TRBV2 to TRBJ1-5; no firm D call. Germline V gene lookup returns CDR1 SNHLY and CDR2 FYNNEI. V lost 2 bases and J lost 3, with 8 bases in between. This CDR3 is built from 14 residues. CDR3 sequence reads: CASSELGNNQPQHF. The CDR3 DNA sequence: TGTGCCAGCAGTGAATTGGGGAACAATCAGCCCCAGCATTTT.

This chain joins TRBV11-3 and TRBJ1-1; no clear D. Trimming removed 4 bases at V and 2 bases at J, with 8 bases between. Germline V gene sequence: CDR1 SGHNT, CDR2 YENEEA. The CDR3 runs to 13 residues. CDR3 DNA sequence: TGTGCCAGCAGCTGGTATCAAAACACTGAAGCTTTCTTT. This gives the protein CASSWYQNTEAFF.

V gene TRBV19 combines with J gene TRBJ2-2; D remains ambiguous. Germline CDR1 reads LNHDA; CDR2 reads SQIVND (reference sequence). V gave up 2 bases and J gave up 1 base, with 14 bases separating them. This CDR3 has 17 amino acids. The CDR3 loop reads CASSILRQVKNTGELFF. In DNA, the CDR3 is TGTGCCAGTAGTATATTGAGGCAGGTCAAGAACACCGGGGAGCTGTTTTTT.

As to this clone: Other nucleotide sequences in the sample specify the same CDR3. The chain recombines TRBV19 with TRBJ1-2, with unresolved D. CDR3 length: 15 amino acids. Germline CDR1 is LNHDA and CDR2 is SQIVND (reference sequence). Trimming shortened V by 3 bases and J by 0 bases, and 11 bases separated the two germline ends. The CDR3 is CASSIGGLTNYGYTF. The DNA of the CDR3 is TGTGCCAGTAGTATTGGAGGTCTTACTAACTATGGCTACACCTTC.

This clone was observed once. The rearrangement joins TRBV2 to TRBJ2-1; 7 bases agree with TRBD1. The CDR3 spans 16 residues. After removal of 4 bases from V and 0 bases from J, the junction contained 6 bases not matched to a gene. Germline V CDR1 and CDR2: SNHLY, FYNNEI. The CDR3 DNA reads as TGTGCCAGCAGTGTCAAACGACAGGGCTCCTACAATGAGCAGTTCTTC. Residues: CASSVKRQGSYNEQFF. The whole variable domain, remainder taken from reference TRBV2 and TRBJ2-1, is EPEVTQTPSHQVTQMGQEVILRCVPISNHLYFYWYRQILGQKVEFLVSFYNNEISEKSEIFDDQFSVERPDGSNFTLKIRSTKLEDSAMYFCASSVKRQGSYNEQFFGPGTRLTVL.

Here the CDR3 reads CASSSEEISSYNEQFF. CDR3 bases: TGTGCCAGCAGCTCCGAGGAGATCAGCTCCTACAATGAGCAGTTCTTC. The gene calls are TRBV5-4 and TRBJ2-1; D is ambiguous. CDR1 SGHNT and CDR2 YYREEE come from the germline V gene (reference sequence). The CDR3 is made up of 16 amino acids. V lost 3 bases and J lost 0, with 13 bases in between.

This sequence joins TRBV5-1 and TRBJ2-7; a possible D gene is TRBD1 (5 bases). Germline loops: CDR1 SGHRS, CDR2 YFSETQ. V was trimmed by 0 bases and J by 7 bases, leaving 11 bases between them. This CDR3 is built from 13 residues. The CDR3, as DNA: TGCGCCAGCAGCTTGGCCCAGGGTTTGGAGCAGTACTTC. It is translated as CASSLAQGLEQYF.

V gene TRBV4-3 combines with J gene TRBJ1-2; D may be TRBD1 (5 bases). The CDR3 contains 15 residues. V was trimmed by 1 base and J by 3 bases, leaving 12 bases between them. Germline V gives CDR1 LGHNA, CDR2 YSLEER. The chain's CDR3 is CASSQVRGGYYGYTF. The CDR3 DNA is TGCGCCAGCAGCCAAGTAAGGGGCGGCTACTATGGCTACACCTTC.

The rearrangement links TRBV29-1 to TRBJ2-7; TRBD1 agrees at 7 bases. The CDR3 length is 13 residues. The germline V gene has CDR1 SQVTM and CDR2 ANQGSEA. The ends lost 6 bases at V and 0 bases at J; junction bases unmatched: 5. The CDR3 reads CSVYRDSSYEQYF. DNA of the CDR3: TGCAGCGTCTACCGGGACAGCTCCTACGAGCAGTACTTC.

The chain links TRBV28 to TRBJ1-5; D ambiguous. Per germline, CDR1 MDHEN and CDR2 SYDVKM. The ends were cut back, 6 bases at V and 3 bases at J, with 12 bases in the middle. The CDR3 covers 14 residues. CDR3 sequence (DNA): TGTGCCAGCAGGGACCCCGGAGACAATCAGCCCCAGCATTTT. Translation: CASRDPGDNQPQHF.

The V gene is TRBV11-2, the J gene TRBJ1-1; D may be TRBD1 (5 bases). V dropped 2 bases and J dropped 5 bases, with 18 bases sitting between them. The CDR3 extends over 16 amino acids. Germline CDR1 reads SGHAT; CDR2 reads FQNNGV. Here the CDR3 DNA reads TGTGCCAGCAGCTTATTCCCTGCGGCAGGGAAGACTGAAGCTTTCTTT. The encoded protein is CASSLFPAAGKTEAFF.